The rows below give T cell receptor beta chains drawn from one sample of a study of blood T cells in healthy people across ages. MiXCR was run by TCRdb on the 5' RACE reads, yielding one entry per CDR3 protein. This table has about 1.5 million distinct CDR3 sequences, roughly 43% appearing once. The sequenced sample was blood. The origin of the receptors is a woman aged 18-29 years in good health. Both conserved end residues are part of each CDR3. A D gene is named only where the DNA matches it firmly. Clone size appears in some rows only: once, few, many, or a class for an expanded clone.

DNA	CDR3	D	V	J	size
TGTGCCAGCAGTGGAATCGGGGCCCCCCAAGAGACCCAGTACTTC	CASSGIGAPQETQYF	.	TRBV2	TRBJ2-5	few
TGTGCCAGCAGTGTCGGGGCGCGCGTTGGGGATACGCAGTATTTT	CASSVGARVGDTQYF	.	TRBV2	TRBJ2-3	.
TGTGCCAGCAGTTACATGGGATCCACCGGGGAGCTGTTTTTT	CASSYMGSTGELFF	.	TRBV6-2/TRBV6-3	TRBJ2-2	few
TGCAGTGCTCTAAGGACTAGCAACTCACCAGATACGCAGTATTTT	CSALRTSNSPDTQYF	TRBD2	TRBV20-1	TRBJ2-3	.
TGTGCCAGCAGCTTAAGCGGAGCGAAAGAGACCCAGTACTTC	CASSLSGAKETQYF	.	TRBV7-2	TRBJ2-5	many
TGTGCCAGCAGTTTCTGGATGGGTAGACTACCCCACAATGAGCAGTTCTTC	CASSFWMGRLPHNEQFF	.	TRBV12-3/TRBV12-4	TRBJ2-1	few
TGTGCCAGCAGTCGTGGGGGGCTCTACGAGCAGTACTTC	CASSRGGLYEQYF	.	TRBV27	TRBJ2-7	.
TGCAGTGCAAAGAACCGGGACGGAGGAGATCAGCCCCGGCATTTT	CSAKNRDGGDQPRHF	.	TRBV20-1	TRBJ1-5	.
TGTGCCAGCAGCTTAGCAGGGCGGATTGAAGCTTTCTTT	CASSLAGRIEAFF	.	TRBV7-2	TRBJ1-1	.
TGCGCCAGCAGCCAAGATCCCTACCTTAGCGGGAGGGGGGCCTACAATGAGCAGTTCTTC	CASSQDPYLSGRGAYNEQFF	TRBD2	TRBV4-1	TRBJ2-1	few
TGTGCCAGCGGATCAGGGGGATGGAGTGAAAAACTGTTTTTT	CASGSGGWSEKLFF	TRBD1	TRBV27	TRBJ1-4	.
TGTGCCAGCCAGGGAGATAGCAATCAGCCCCAGCATTTT	CASQGDSNQPQHF	.	TRBV18	TRBJ1-5	.